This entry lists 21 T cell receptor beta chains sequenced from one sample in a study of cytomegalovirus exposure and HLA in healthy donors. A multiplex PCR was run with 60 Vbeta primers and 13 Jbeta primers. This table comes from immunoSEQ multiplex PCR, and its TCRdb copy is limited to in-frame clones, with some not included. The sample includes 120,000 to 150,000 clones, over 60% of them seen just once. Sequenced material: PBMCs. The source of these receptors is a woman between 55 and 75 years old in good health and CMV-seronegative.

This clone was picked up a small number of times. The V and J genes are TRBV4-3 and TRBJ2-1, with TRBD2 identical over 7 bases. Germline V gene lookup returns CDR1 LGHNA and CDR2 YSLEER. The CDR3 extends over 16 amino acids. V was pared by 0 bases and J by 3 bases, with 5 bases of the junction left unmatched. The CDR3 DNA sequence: TGCGCCAGCAGCCAAGATGTGGGGACTAACTACAATGAGCAGTTCTTC. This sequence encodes CASSQDVGTNYNEQFF.

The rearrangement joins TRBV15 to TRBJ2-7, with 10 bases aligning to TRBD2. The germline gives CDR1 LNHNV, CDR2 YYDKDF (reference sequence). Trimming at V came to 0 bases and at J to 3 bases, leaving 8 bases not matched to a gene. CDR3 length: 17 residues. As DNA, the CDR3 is TGTGCCACCAGCAGAGACCGAACTAGCGGGGCTTACTACGAGCAGTACTTC. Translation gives CATSRDRTSGAYYEQYF.

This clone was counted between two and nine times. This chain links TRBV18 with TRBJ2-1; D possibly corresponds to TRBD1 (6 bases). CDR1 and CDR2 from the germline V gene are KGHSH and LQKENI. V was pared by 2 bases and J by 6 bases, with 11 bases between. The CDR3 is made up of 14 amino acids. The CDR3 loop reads CASSPSRRGNEQFF. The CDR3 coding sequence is TGTGCCAGCTCACCATCCCGCAGGGGCAATGAGCAGTTCTTC.

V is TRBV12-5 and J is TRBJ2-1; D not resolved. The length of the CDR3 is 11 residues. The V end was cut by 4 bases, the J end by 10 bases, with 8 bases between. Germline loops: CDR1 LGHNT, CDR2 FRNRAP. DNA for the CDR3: TGTGCTAGTGGTTCGTCTGCGGAGCAGTTCTTC. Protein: CASGSSAEQFF. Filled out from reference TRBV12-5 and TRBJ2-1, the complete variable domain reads DARVTQTPRHKVTEMGQEVTMRCQPILGHNTVFWYRQTMMQGLELLAYFRNRAPLDDSGMPKDRFSAEMPDATLATLKIQPSEPRDSAVYFCASGSSAEQFFGPGTRLTVL.

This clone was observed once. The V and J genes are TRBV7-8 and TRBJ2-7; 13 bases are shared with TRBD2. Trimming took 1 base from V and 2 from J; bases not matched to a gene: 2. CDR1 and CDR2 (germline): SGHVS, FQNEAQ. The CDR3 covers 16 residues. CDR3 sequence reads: CASSLGGTSGTYEQYF. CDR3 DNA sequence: TGTGCCAGCAGCTTAGGAGGGACTAGCGGGACCTACGAGCAGTACTTC.

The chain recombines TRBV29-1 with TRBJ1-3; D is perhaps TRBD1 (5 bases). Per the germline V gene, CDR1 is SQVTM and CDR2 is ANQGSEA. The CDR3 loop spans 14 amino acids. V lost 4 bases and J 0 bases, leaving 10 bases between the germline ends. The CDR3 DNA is TGCAGCGTTGGATCAGGGATCTCTGGAAACACCATATATTTT. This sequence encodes CSVGSGISGNTIYF.

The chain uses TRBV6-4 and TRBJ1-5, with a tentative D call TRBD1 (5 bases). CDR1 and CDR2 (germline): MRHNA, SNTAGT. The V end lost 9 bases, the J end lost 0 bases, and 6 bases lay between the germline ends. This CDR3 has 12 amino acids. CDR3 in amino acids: CARGLSNQPQHF. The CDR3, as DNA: TGTGCCAGGGGGCTTAGCAATCAGCCCCAGCATTTT.

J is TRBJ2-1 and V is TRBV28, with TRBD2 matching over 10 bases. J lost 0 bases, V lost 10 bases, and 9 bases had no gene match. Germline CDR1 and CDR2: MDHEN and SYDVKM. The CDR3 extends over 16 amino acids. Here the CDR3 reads CATQTSGATSYNEQFF. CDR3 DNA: TGTGCCACACAAACTAGCGGGGCTACCTCCTACAATGAGCAGTTCTTC.

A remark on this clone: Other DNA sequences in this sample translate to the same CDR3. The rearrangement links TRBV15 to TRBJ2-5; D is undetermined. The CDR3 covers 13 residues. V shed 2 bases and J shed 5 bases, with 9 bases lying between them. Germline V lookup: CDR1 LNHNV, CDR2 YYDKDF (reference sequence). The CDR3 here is CATSRYREETQYF. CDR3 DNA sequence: TGTGCCACCAGCAGATACAGAGAGGAGACCCAGTACTTC.

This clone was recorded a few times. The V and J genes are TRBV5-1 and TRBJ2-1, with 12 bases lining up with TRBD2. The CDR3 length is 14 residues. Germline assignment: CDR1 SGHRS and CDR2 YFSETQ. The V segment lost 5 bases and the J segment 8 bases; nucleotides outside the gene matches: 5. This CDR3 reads CASRTASGRDEQFF. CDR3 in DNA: TGCGCCAGCAGGACAGCTAGCGGGAGGGATGAGCAGTTCTTC.

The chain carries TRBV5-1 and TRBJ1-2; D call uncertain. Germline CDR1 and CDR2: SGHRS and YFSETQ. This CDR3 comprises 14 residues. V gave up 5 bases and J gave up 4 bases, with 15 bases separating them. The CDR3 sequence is CASRVQLAGYGYTF. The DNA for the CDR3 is TGCGCCAGCAGAGTACAACTCGCAGGCTATGGCTACACCTTC.

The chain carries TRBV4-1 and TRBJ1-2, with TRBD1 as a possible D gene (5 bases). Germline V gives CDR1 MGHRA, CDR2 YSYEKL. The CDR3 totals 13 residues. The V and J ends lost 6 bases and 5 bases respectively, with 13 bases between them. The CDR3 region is CASRKEGVYGYTF. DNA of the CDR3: TGCGCCAGCAGAAAGGAAGGGGTTTATGGCTACACCTTC.

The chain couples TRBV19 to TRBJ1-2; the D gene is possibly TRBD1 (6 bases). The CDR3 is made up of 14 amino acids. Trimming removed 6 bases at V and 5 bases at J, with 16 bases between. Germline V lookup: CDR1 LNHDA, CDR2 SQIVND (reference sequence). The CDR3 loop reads CASRPLDSKYGYTF. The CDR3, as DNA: TGTGCCAGTAGGCCCCTGGACAGCAAATATGGCTACACCTTC.

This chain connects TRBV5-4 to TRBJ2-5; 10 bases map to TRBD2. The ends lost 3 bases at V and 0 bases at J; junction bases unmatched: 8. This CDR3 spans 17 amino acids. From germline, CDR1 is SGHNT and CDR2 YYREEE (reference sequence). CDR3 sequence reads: CASSSGAAGGNQETQYF. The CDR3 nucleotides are TGTGCCAGCAGCTCCGGGGCAGCGGGAGGGAACCAAGAGACCCAGTACTTC.

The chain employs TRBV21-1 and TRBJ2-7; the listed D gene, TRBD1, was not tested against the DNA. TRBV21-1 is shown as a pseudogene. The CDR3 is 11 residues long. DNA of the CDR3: TGTGCCAGCAGCAAGGGCCCCACGAACTACTTC. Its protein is CASSKGPTNYF.

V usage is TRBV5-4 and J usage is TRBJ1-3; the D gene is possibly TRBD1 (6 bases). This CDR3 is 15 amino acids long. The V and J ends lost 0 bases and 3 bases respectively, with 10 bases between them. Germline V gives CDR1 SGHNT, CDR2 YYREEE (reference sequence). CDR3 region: CASSLAGTFGNTIYF. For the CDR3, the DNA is TGTGCCAGCAGCTTGGCCGGGACATTTGGAAACACCATATATTTT.

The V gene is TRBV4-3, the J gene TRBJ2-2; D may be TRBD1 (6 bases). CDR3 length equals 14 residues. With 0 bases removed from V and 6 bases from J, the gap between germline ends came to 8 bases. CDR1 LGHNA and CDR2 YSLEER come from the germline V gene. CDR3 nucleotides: TGCGCCAGCAGCCAAGATGGGGGCCCCGGGGAGCTGTTTTTT. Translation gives CASSQDGGPGELFF.

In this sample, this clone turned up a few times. The CDR3 reads CASSTGLAAGTDTQYF. The CDR3 region has the DNA TGTGCCAGCAGCACAGGACTAGCAGCGGGCACAGATACGCAGTATTTT. The V call is TRBV11-3, the J call TRBJ2-3; TRBD2 agrees at 8 bases. Germline CDR1 is SGHNT and CDR2 is YENEEA. J was trimmed by 1 base and V by 5 bases; bases with no gene match: 8. This CDR3 has 16 residues.

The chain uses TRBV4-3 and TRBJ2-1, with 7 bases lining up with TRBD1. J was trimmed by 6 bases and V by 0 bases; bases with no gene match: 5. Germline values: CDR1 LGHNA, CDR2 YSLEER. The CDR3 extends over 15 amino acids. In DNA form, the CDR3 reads TGCGCCAGCAGCCAAGATTTAGGGGGCGGCAATGAGCAGTTCTTC. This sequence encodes CASSQDLGGGNEQFF.

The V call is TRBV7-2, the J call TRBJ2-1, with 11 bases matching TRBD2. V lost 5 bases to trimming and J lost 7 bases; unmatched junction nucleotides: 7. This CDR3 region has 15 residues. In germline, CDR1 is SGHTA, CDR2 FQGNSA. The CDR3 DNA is TGTGCCAGCAGCCTTACTAGCGGGAGCTGGAATGAGCAGTTCTTC. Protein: CASSLTSGSWNEQFF.

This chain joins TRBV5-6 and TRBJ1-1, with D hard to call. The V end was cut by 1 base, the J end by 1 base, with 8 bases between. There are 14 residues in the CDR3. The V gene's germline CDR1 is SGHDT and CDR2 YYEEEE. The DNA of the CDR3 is TGTGCCAGCAGCTTGTCTCGGGGGAACACTGAAGCTTTCTTT. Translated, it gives CASSLSRGNTEAFF.